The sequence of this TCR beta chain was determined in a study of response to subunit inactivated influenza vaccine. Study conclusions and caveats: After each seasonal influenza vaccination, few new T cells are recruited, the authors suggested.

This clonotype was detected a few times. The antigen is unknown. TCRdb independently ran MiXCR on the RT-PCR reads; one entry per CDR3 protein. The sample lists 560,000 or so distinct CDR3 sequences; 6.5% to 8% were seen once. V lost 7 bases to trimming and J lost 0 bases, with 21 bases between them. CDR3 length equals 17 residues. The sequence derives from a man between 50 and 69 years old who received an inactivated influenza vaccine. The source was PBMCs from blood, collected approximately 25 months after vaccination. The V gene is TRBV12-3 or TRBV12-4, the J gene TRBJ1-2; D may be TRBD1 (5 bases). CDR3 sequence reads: CASTSYSLGVANYGYTF. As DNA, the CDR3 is TGTGCCAGCACCTCATACTCTCTAGGGGTTGCTAACTATGGCTACACCTTC.